A selection of T cell receptor beta chains follows, all from one sample in a study of T cell changes during pregnancy in multiple sclerosis. This table comes from immunoSEQ multiplex PCR, and its TCRdb copy is limited to in-frame clones, with some not included. The sample lists about 64,000 clones, almost 97% occurring once. This specimen was CD8+ T cells from peripheral blood mononuclear cells, taken after pregnancy. These receptors originate from a female donor with multiple sclerosis, enrolled in a pregnancy study. The CDR3 runs from the conserved cysteine through the conserved F or W. The order of the fields is J gene, D gene, clone size, V gene, CDR3 DNA, CDR3 protein. A D gene is named only where the DNA matches it firmly. Not every row has a clone size; where given, it reads once, few, many or a size class.

TRBJ1-1 NA NA TRBV7-3 TGTGCCAGCAGCCCCCTCGGGGGCACTGAAGCTTTCTTT CASSPLGGTEAFF
TRBJ1-1 NA NA TRBV7-9 TGTGCCAGCAGCGGTGGGACACCGGAGAACACTGAAGCTTTCTTT CASSGGTPENTEAFF
TRBJ2-1 NA once TRBV29-1 TGCAGCACCCGAGTGAGCAATGAGCAGTTCTTC CSTRVSNEQFF
TRBJ2-3 NA NA TRBV4-1 TGCGCCAGCAGCGGCCGAGGTGTGAGCACAGATACGCAGTATTTT CASSGRGVSTDTQYF
TRBJ2-5 TRBD2 once TRBV7-9 TGTGCCAGCAGCAGGGGACTAGCGGAGACCCAGTACTTC CASSRGLAETQYF
TRBJ2-7 TRBD2 NA TRBV29-1 TGCAGCGTTGAAGATGGTATGGGACTAACCTACGAGCAGTACTTC CSVEDGMGLTYEQYF
TRBJ1-1 TRBD1 NA TRBV7-8 TGTGCCAGCAGCCCGACAGGGTCGAACACTGAAGCTTTCTTT CASSPTGSNTEAFF
TRBJ2-7 NA NA TRBV4-1 TGCGCCAGCAGCCTCAGGGGGGAGCGCTACGAGCAGTACTTC CASSLRGERYEQYF
TRBJ2-5 TRBD2 NA TRBV27 TGTGCCAGCGGTAGCGGGAGCGGGGAGACCCAGTACTTC CASGSGSGETQYF
TRBJ2-3 TRBD2 NA TRBV7-9 TGTGCCAGCAGCCCGGGGGGTAGCGGGAGTACAGATACGCAGTATTTT CASSPGGSGSTDTQYF
TRBJ2-7 NA once TRBV10-3 TGTGCCATCAGTGAGTCGAGGGCAGACTTGCAGTACTTC CAISESRADLQYF
TRBJ2-3 NA NA TRBV25-1 TGTGCCAGCAGTGATGGTTTGACGGGGGGCGCAGATACGCAGTATTTT CASSDGLTGGADTQYF
TRBJ1-5 NA NA TRBV19 TGTGCCAGTAGTATATCATCCGGTAGCAATCAGCCCCAGCATTTT CASSISSGSNQPQHF
TRBJ2-3 NA NA TRBV9 TGTGCCAGCAGCGCCCCGGACAGTCAGACAGATACGCAGTATTTT CASSAPDSQTDTQYF